This is a list of T cell receptor beta chains from one sample in a study of cytomegalovirus exposure and HLA in healthy donors. Repertoires were generated with immunoSEQ multiplex PCR, while TCRdb's copy carries only in-frame clones and drops some. This sample has about 84,000 clones, with around 66% found just once. The sequencing input was PBMCs. These receptors all stem from a woman in her thirties or forties in good health and CMV-seropositive. The CDR3 runs from the conserved cysteine through the conserved F or W. A D gene is named only where the DNA matches it firmly. The size entry is marked missing in some rows and otherwise reads once, few, many or a size class.

clone size: NA
D gene: NA
V gene: TRBV28
CDR3 length: 13
J gene: TRBJ1-2
CDR3 protein: CASRSRRNYGYTF
CDR3 DNA: TGTGCCAGCAGATCCAGAAGAAACTATGGCTACACCTTC

clone size: once
D gene: TRBD2
V gene: TRBV7-9
CDR3 length: 16
J gene: TRBJ2-7
CDR3 protein: CASSLTSRGGAYEQYF
CDR3 DNA: TGTGCCAGCAGCTTAACCTCCCGGGGGGGCGCCTACGAGCAGTACTTC

clone size: NA
D gene: NA
V gene: TRBV19
CDR3 length: 14
J gene: TRBJ1-1
CDR3 protein: CASTRQLSGTEAFF
CDR3 DNA: TGTGCCAGTACCAGACAGCTTTCGGGCACTGAAGCTTTCTTT

clone size: NA
D gene: TRBD2
V gene: TRBV28
CDR3 length: 16
J gene: TRBJ2-1
CDR3 protein: CASSPWDLAGYNEQFF
CDR3 DNA: TGTGCCAGCAGTCCCTGGGACCTAGCGGGATACAATGAGCAGTTCTTC

clone size: NA
D gene: TRBD1
V gene: TRBV7-2
CDR3 length: 15
J gene: TRBJ1-5
CDR3 protein: CASSLNGQGPQPQHF
CDR3 DNA: TGTGCCAGCAGCTTGAACGGACAGGGTCCTCAGCCCCAGCATTTT

clone size: NA
D gene: TRBD1
V gene: TRBV2
CDR3 length: 14
J gene: TRBJ1-2
CDR3 protein: CASSGQGVGYGYTF
CDR3 DNA: TGTGCCAGCAGCGGACAGGGGGTTGGCTATGGCTACACCTTC

clone size: NA
D gene: NA
V gene: TRBV6-5
CDR3 length: 13
J gene: TRBJ2-7
CDR3 protein: CASSSLDTYEQYF
CDR3 DNA: TGTGCCAGCAGTTCCCTCGACACGTACGAGCAGTACTTC

clone size: NA
D gene: NA
V gene: TRBV4-1
CDR3 length: 14
J gene: TRBJ1-1
CDR3 protein: CASSYGTLNTEAFF
CDR3 DNA: TGCGCCAGCAGCTACGGGACACTGAACACTGAAGCTTTCTTT

clone size: NA
D gene: TRBD1
V gene: TRBV15
CDR3 length: 16
J gene: TRBJ2-3
CDR3 protein: CATSGRQGAIIDTQYF
CDR3 DNA: TGTGCCACCAGCGGACGACAGGGGGCTATTATAGATACGCAGTATTTT

clone size: NA
D gene: TRBD1
V gene: TRBV19
CDR3 length: 14
J gene: TRBJ2-7
CDR3 protein: CASRYGQGSYEQYF
CDR3 DNA: TGTGCCAGTAGATACGGACAGGGCTCCTACGAGCAGTACTTC

clone size: NA
D gene: NA
V gene: TRBV19
CDR3 length: 13
J gene: TRBJ2-2
CDR3 protein: CASSISGAGELFF
CDR3 DNA: TGTGCCAGTAGTATTTCGGGGGCCGGGGAGCTGTTTTTT

clone size: NA
D gene: TRBD2
V gene: TRBV7-8
CDR3 length: 16
J gene: TRBJ2-1
CDR3 protein: CASSAGRLPGSLGQFF
CDR3 DNA: TGTGCCAGCAGCGCCGGGAGGCTCCCTGGTTCACTGGGGCAGTTCTTC

clone size: few
D gene: NA
V gene: TRBV29-1
CDR3 length: 15
J gene: TRBJ2-1
CDR3 protein: CSVALGQGGYNEQFF
CDR3 DNA: TGCAGCGTTGCACTTGGGCAGGGGGGTTACAATGAGCAGTTCTTC

clone size: NA
D gene: TRBD1
V gene: TRBV28
CDR3 length: 14
J gene: TRBJ1-5
CDR3 protein: CASIPTGASQPQHF
CDR3 DNA: TGTGCCAGCATACCGACAGGGGCGAGTCAGCCCCAGCATTTT

clone size: few
D gene: TRBD2
V gene: TRBV18
CDR3 length: 15
J gene: TRBJ2-3
CDR3 protein: CASSSSSGSTDTQYF
CDR3 DNA: TGTGCCAGCTCATCATCTAGCGGTTCCACAGATACGCAGTATTTT

clone size: NA
D gene: NA
V gene: TRBV9
CDR3 length: 15
J gene: TRBJ1-1
CDR3 protein: CASSVGSHMNTEAFF
CDR3 DNA: TGTGCCAGCAGCGTGGGCAGCCACATGAACACTGAAGCTTTCTTT

clone size: NA
D gene: TRBD2
V gene: TRBV7-3
CDR3 length: 17
J gene: TRBJ2-2
CDR3 protein: CASSLRLAGVTPGELFF
CDR3 DNA: TGTGCCAGCAGCTTGAGACTAGCGGGAGTAACTCCGGGGGAGCTGTTTTTT

clone size: NA
D gene: NA
V gene: TRBV7-6
CDR3 length: 16
J gene: TRBJ1-5
CDR3 protein: CASSLMEGGSNQPQHF
CDR3 DNA: TGTGCCAGCAGCTTAATGGAGGGGGGGTCCAATCAGCCCCAGCATTTT

clone size: NA
D gene: TRBD2
V gene: TRBV28
CDR3 length: 15
J gene: TRBJ2-1
CDR3 protein: CAGKKREGLINEQFF
CDR3 DNA: TGTGCCGGAAAAAAGCGGGAGGGCCTAATCAATGAGCAGTTCTTC

clone size: NA
D gene: NA
V gene: TRBV11-2
CDR3 length: 16
J gene: TRBJ1-2
CDR3 protein: CASSLGAQGSYYGYTF
CDR3 DNA: TGTGCCAGCAGCTTAGGGGCTCAGGGTAGCTACTATGGCTACACCTTC

clone size: NA
D gene: NA
V gene: TRBV7-8
CDR3 length: 13
J gene: TRBJ1-2
CDR3 protein: CASSLGRGYGYTF
CDR3 DNA: TGTGCCAGCAGCCTGGGTCGGGGCTATGGCTACACCTTC

clone size: NA
D gene: TRBD1
V gene: TRBV29-1
CDR3 length: 13
J gene: TRBJ2-7
CDR3 protein: CSAGTGLGYEQYF
CDR3 DNA: TGCAGCGCTGGGACAGGGCTGGGGTACGAGCAGTACTTC

clone size: NA
D gene: TRBD2
V gene: TRBV4-2
CDR3 length: 16
J gene: TRBJ2-3
CDR3 protein: CASSQSLAGATDTQYF
CDR3 DNA: TGTGCCAGCAGCCAATCCCTAGCGGGAGCCACAGATACGCAGTATTTT